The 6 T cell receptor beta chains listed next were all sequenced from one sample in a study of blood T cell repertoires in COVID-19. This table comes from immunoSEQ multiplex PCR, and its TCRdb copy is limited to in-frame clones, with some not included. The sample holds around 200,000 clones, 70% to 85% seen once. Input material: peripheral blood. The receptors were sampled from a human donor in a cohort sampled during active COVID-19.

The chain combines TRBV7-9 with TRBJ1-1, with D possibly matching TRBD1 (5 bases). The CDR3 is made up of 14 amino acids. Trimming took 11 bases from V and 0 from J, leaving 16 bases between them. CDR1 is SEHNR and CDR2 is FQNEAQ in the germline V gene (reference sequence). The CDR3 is CACPGLGVNTEAFF. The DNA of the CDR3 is TGTGCCTGTCCAGGGTTAGGAGTGAACACTGAAGCTTTCTTT.

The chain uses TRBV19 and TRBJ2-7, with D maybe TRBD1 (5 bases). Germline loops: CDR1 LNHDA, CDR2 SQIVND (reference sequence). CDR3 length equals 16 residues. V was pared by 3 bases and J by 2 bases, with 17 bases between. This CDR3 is CASSIGAESKTYEQYF. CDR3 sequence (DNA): TGTGCCAGTAGTATTGGGGCAGAGTCGAAAACCTACGAGCAGTACTTC.

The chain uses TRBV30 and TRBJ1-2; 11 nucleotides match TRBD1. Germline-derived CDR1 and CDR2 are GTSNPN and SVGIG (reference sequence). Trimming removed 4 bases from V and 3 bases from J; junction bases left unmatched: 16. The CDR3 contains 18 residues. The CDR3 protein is CAWKVRWTGGAGDYGYTF. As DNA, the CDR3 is TGTGCCTGGAAAGTGCGGTGGACAGGGGGCGCCGGGGACTATGGCTACACCTTC.

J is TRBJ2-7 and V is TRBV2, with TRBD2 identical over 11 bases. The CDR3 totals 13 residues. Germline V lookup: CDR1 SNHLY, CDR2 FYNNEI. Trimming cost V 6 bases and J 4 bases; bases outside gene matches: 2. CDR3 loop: CASSTSGGYEQYF. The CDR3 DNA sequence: TGTGCCAGCAGCACTAGCGGGGGTTACGAGCAGTACTTC.

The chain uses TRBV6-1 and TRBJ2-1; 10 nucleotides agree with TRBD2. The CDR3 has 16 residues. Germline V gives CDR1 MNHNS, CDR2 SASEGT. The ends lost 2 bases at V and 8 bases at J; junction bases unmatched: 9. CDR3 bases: TGTGCCAGCAGTGAACCCCAGCGGGGGGGCCTGTATGAGCAGTTCTTC. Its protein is CASSEPQRGGLYEQFF.

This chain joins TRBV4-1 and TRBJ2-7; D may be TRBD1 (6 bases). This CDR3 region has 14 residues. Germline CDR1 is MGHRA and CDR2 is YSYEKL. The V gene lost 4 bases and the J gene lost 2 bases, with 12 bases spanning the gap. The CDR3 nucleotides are TGCGCCAGCAGCCGAAACAGGGAAACCTACGAGCAGTACTTC. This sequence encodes CASSRNRETYEQYF.